Listed below are T cell receptor beta chains from one sample, sequenced in a study of T cells in Graves' hyperthyroidism and ophthalmopathy. TCRdb re-analysed the multiplex PCR reads in MiXCR, keeping a single row per CDR3 protein. The table has approximately 620,000 distinct CDR3 sequences, around 15% seen once. Material for sequencing was blood. All receptors come from a woman between 40 and 55 years old with Graves' ophthalmopathy. Both conserved end residues are part of each CDR3.

CASSISGTYTDTQYF | TRBJ2-3 | TRBV12-3/TRBV12-4
CASSAIGMRSSGNEQFF | TRBJ2-1 | TRBV6-1
CASSSIRGETQYF | TRBJ2-5 | TRBV6-2/TRBV6-3
CASSLQGWNTGELFF | TRBJ2-2 | TRBV11-2
CASSYGEVNEQYF | TRBJ2-7 | TRBV6-1
CAISAQGYEQYF | TRBJ2-7 | TRBV10-3
CASSFGATQETQYF | TRBJ2-5 | TRBV5-1
CASSQVFNPVGTQYF | TRBJ2-5 | TRBV3-1
CASSRVGANTGELFF | TRBJ2-2 | TRBV5-6
CASTGQGNYGYTF | TRBJ1-2 | TRBV2
CASSPWGVPGETQYF | TRBJ2-5 | TRBV5-1
CASSIGTGIESKNIQYF | TRBJ2-4 | TRBV5-1
CSAEGAEAYEQYF | TRBJ2-7 | TRBV20-1
CASSGIGSGNEQFF | TRBJ2-1 | TRBV12-3/TRBV12-4
CASSLELTKAQYF | TRBJ2-3 | TRBV7-9
CASKRQPSTDTQYF | TRBJ2-3 | TRBV15
CASLLAGAQETQYF | TRBJ2-5 | TRBV3-1
CASSLHRGGYEQYF | TRBJ2-7 | TRBV7-8
CACGGRDTQYF | TRBJ2-3 | TRBV7-9
CASSRTGDEDQPQHF | TRBJ1-5 | TRBV5-5
CASSPGQQYMNTEAFF | TRBJ1-1 | TRBV18
CASSYSKASGNKKLFF | TRBJ1-4 | TRBV6-6
CASSSRGQGGYNSPLHF | TRBJ1-6 | TRBV28
CAISERGSNEQFF | TRBJ2-1 | TRBV10-3
CAWDRVHEQYF | TRBJ2-7 | TRBV30
CASSPVRTIDEQFF | TRBJ2-1 | TRBV18
CASLGLVETQYF | TRBJ2-5 | TRBV2
CASSSTGSNQPQHF | TRBJ1-5 | TRBV12-3/TRBV12-4
CASSGQGLYEQFF | TRBJ2-1 | TRBV7-9
CASSIAGPGETQYF | TRBJ2-5 | TRBV12-3/TRBV12-4
CASSAGRIYEQYF | TRBJ2-7 | TRBV2
CASGLGRQDSYEQYF | TRBJ2-7 | TRBV2
CASSSRTVYNSPLHF | TRBJ1-6 | TRBV7-2
CATSRDRNTIYF | TRBJ1-3 | TRBV15
CASTTLGTGNNEQFF | TRBJ2-1 | TRBV2
CSAFGLAGTDNTEAFF | TRBJ1-1 | TRBV29-1
CACSGDAYNEQFF | TRBJ2-1 | TRBV2
CASTRNMPPPEAFF | TRBJ1-1 | TRBV12-3/TRBV12-4
CASSGQVAFEQYF | TRBJ2-7 | TRBV2
CASRLEVTDTQYF | TRBJ2-3 | TRBV12-3/TRBV12-4
CASSPGGYIQYF | TRBJ2-4 | TRBV11-2
CATSIWDSREKLFF | TRBJ1-4 | TRBV15
CASSHKMTGLEYNEQFF | TRBJ2-1 | TRBV3-1
CASSLLAALYNEQFF | TRBJ2-1 | TRBV11-2
CSTWSRGGNYGYTF | TRBJ1-2 | TRBV29-1
CASSPDGTGVDTQYF | TRBJ2-3 | TRBV5-5
CASSLVQAGYNEQYF | - | TRBV7-6
CSALGGTGGNNEQFF | TRBJ2-1 | TRBV20-1
CASRLPYTGTRGYNEQFF | TRBJ2-1 | TRBV7-2
CSANGGHLQETQYF | TRBJ2-5 | TRBV20-1
CASNHRDGSTDTQYF | TRBJ2-3 | TRBV11-2
CATSLALGSDTQYF | TRBJ2-3 | TRBV24-1
CSAVGDFQETQYF | TRBJ2-5 | TRBV29-1
CSARGGSGGSDTQYF | TRBJ2-3 | TRBV20-1
CASTRRGPNYGYTF | TRBJ1-2 | TRBV6-1
CASSYSAGWPGELFF | TRBJ2-2 | TRBV6-6